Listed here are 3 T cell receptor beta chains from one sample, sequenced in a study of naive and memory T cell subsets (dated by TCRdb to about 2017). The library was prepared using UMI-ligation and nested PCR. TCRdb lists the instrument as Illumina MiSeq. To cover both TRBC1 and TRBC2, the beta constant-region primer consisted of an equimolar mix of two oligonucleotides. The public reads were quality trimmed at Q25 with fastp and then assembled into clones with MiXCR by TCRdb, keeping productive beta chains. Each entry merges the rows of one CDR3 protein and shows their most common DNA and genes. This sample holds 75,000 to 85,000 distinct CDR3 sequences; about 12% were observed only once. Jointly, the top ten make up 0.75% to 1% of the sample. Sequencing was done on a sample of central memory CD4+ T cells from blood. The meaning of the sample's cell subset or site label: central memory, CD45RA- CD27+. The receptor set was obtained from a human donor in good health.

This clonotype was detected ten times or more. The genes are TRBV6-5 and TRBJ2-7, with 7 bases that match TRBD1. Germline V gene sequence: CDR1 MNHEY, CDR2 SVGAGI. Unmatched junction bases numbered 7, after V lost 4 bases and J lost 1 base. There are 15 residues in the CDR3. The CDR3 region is CASSSPGTASYEQYF. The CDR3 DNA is TGTGCCAGCAGTTCTCCCGGGACAGCATCCTACGAGCAGTACTTC.

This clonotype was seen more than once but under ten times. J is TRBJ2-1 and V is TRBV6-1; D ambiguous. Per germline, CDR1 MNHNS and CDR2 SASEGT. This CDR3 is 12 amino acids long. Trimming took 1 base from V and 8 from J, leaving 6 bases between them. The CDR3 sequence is CASSEGWYEQFF. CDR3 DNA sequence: TGTGCCAGCAGTGAAGGGTGGTATGAGCAGTTCTTC.

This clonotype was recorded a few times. The CDR3 reads CASSQGLDSYGKLFF. In DNA form, the CDR3 reads TGCGCCAGCAGCCAAGGACTGGACAGCTATGGAAAACTGTTTTTT. The genes are TRBV4-1 and TRBJ1-4; possibly TRBD1 for D (6 bases). The CDR3 is 15 residues long. Germline CDR1 reads MGHRA; CDR2 reads YSYEKL. The V gene lost 1 base and the J gene lost 10 bases, with 16 bases spanning the gap.